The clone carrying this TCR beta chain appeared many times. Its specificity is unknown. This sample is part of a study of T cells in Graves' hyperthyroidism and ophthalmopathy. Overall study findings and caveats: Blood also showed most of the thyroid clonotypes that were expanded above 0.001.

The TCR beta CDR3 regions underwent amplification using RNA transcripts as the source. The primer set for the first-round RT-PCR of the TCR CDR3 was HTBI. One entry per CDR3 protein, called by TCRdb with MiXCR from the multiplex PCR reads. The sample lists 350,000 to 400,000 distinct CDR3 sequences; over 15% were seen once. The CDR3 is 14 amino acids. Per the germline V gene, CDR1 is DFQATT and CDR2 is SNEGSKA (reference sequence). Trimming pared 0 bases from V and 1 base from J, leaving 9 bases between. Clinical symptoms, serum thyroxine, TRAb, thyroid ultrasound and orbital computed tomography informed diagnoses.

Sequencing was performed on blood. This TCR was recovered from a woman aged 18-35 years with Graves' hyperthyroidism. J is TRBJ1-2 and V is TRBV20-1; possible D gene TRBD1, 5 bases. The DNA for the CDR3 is TGCAGTGCTAGAGATCAAGGGGTTAACTATGGCTACACCTTC. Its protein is CSARDQGVNYGYTF.